Listed here are 22 T cell receptor beta chains from one sample, sequenced in a study of T cells in Graves' hyperthyroidism and ophthalmopathy. TCR beta CDR3 regions were amplified from RNA transcripts. Primed by the HTBI set, a first-round RT-PCR was run on the TCR CDR3. MiXCR, run by TCRdb on the multiplex PCR reads, gives a single entry per CDR3 protein. The sample lists more than 350,000 distinct CDR3 sequences, about 14% occurring once. The material sequenced was blood. The receptors originated from a woman under 40 with Graves' ophthalmopathy.

With regard to this clonotype: One end of the junction fails to match germline, which may point to a read error. The chain employs TRBV2 and TRBJ2-1, with unresolved D. Germline V gives CDR1 SNHLY, CDR2 FYNNEI. The CDR3 is 13 residues long. The CDR3 DNA is TGTGCCAACCAACGACTGACCAACAATGAGCAGCTCTTC. As protein: CANQRLTNNEQLF.

The chain uses TRBV6-2 or TRBV6-3 and TRBJ1-6; no definite D call. CDR3 length: 12 residues. Trimming shortened V by 8 bases and J by 7 bases, and 9 bases separated the two germline ends. From germline, CDR1 is MNHEY and CDR2 SVGEGT. CDR3 in amino acids: CASFRPNSPLHF. CDR3 nucleotide sequence: TGTGCCAGCTTCCGGCCAAATTCACCCCTCCACTTT.

There are many counts of this clonotype. CDR3 nucleotide sequence: TGTGCCAGCAGCATAGGCCCTACTAGCTGGGGCTACGAGCAGTACTTC. It is translated as CASSIGPTSWGYEQYF. V and J are TRBV7-2 and TRBJ2-7; possible D gene TRBD2, 6 bases. The length of the CDR3 is 16 residues. V was cut by 5 bases and J by 3 bases, with 20 bases left in between. Germline CDR1 reads SGHTA; CDR2 reads FQGNSA.

Worth noting for this clonotype: This could be a read error, since a much larger clone is one nucleotide away. The chain couples TRBV6-1 to TRBJ1-6, with D unresolved. CDR1 and CDR2 (germline): MNHNS, SASEGT. This CDR3 has 14 residues. Here the CDR3 DNA reads TGTGCCAGCGGCCCAGGACCCTATAATTCACCCCTCCGCTTT. Translated: CASGPGPYNSPLRF.

The V call is TRBV7-2, the J call TRBJ1-3; 8 bases line up with TRBD1. Germline V gives CDR1 SGHTA, CDR2 FQGNSA. Germline trimming cut 1 base from V and 2 bases from J; bases unmatched to any gene: 7. The CDR3 length is 17 residues. The CDR3 DNA reads as TGTGCCAGCAGCTTAGGAAGTCGGACAGGGCCTGGAAACACCATATATTTT. Encoded protein: CASSLGSRTGPGNTIYF. Together with reference TRBV7-2 and TRBJ1-3, the CDR3 gives the full variable domain: GAGVSQSPSNKVTEKGKDVELRCDPISGHTALYWYRQSLGQGLEFLIYFQGNSAPDKSGLPSDRFSAERTGGSVSTLTIQRTQQEDSAVYLCASSLGSRTGPGNTIYFGEGSWLTVV.

The rearrangement uses TRBV19 and TRBJ1-2; the match to TRBD1 covers 7 bases. With V trimmed by 5 bases and J by 4 bases, 10 bases remained unmatched. CDR1 and CDR2 from the germline V gene are LNHDA and SQIVND (reference sequence). The CDR3 spans 15 residues. DNA of the CDR3: TGTGCCAGTAGTCCATCAGGGGGGCTCGCCTATGGCTACACCTTC. Amino acid sequence: CASSPSGGLAYGYTF. The variable domain in full, completed from reference TRBV19 and TRBJ1-2, reads DGGITQSPKYLFRKEGQNVTLSCEQNLNHDAMYWYRQDPGQGLRLIYYSQIVNDFQKGDIAEGYSVSREKKESFPLTVTSAQKNPTAFYLCASSPSGGLAYGYTFGSGTRLTVV.

In its sample, this clonotype was seen many times. CDR3 nucleotides: TGCGCCAGCAGCTTGGACAGGGGAGGTACTGGGGCCAACGTCCTGACTTTC. This gives the protein CASSLDRGGTGANVLTF. The V call is TRBV5-1, the J call TRBJ2-6, with D tentatively TRBD1 (7 bases). CDR1 SGHRS and CDR2 YFSETQ come from the germline V gene. V was pared by 0 bases and J by 2 bases, with 12 bases between. The CDR3 runs to 17 residues.

The chain joins TRBV10-1 to TRBJ2-2; TRBD2 matches 14 bases. Losses at the gene ends were 2 bases for V and 6 bases for J; bases not matched to a gene: 5. The CDR3 has 17 amino acids. The germline CDR1 and CDR2 sequences are WNHNN and SYGVQD (reference sequence). The DNA for the CDR3 is TGCGCCAGCAGTGAGCCCGGACTAGCGGGGGGCCCCGGGGAGCTGTTTTTT. Residues: CASSEPGLAGGPGELFF.

CDR3 amino acids: CASHITREIITGELFF. As DNA, the CDR3 is TGTGCCAGCCACATTACGAGGGAAATTATCACCGGGGAGCTGTTTTTT. The chain is built from TRBV6-1 and TRBJ2-2; the D gene is possibly TRBD2 (5 bases). CDR3 length: 16 amino acids. Germline V gene data show CDR1 as MNHNS and CDR2 as SASEGT. Between the trimmed V and J ends, which lost 8 bases and 4 bases, there was a span of 20 bases.

This clonotype was picked up many times. V usage is TRBV18 and J usage is TRBJ1-2, with a weak D call TRBD1 (5 bases). Trimming removed 3 bases from V and 2 bases from J, with 10 bases in between. The germline V gene encodes CDR1 KGHSH and CDR2 LQKENI. The CDR3 covers 14 residues. Here the CDR3 DNA reads TGTGCCAGCTCACCGCTACAGGAAAACTATGGCTACACCTTC. Its protein product is CASSPLQENYGYTF.

In this sample, this clonotype turned up many times. This sequence joins TRBV7-2 and TRBJ2-3; TRBD2 aligns across 13 bases. The CDR3 spans 16 residues. CDR1 and CDR2 (germline): SGHTA, FQGNSA. J gave up 3 bases and V 1 base, and 1 base lay outside the gene matches. The CDR3 DNA sequence: TGTGCCAGCAGCTTAGGGACTAGCGGGGGTACAGATACGCAGTATTTT. The encoded protein is CASSLGTSGGTDTQYF. Variable domain in full (rest from reference TRBV7-2 and TRBJ2-3): GAGVSQSPSNKVTEKGKDVELRCDPISGHTALYWYRQSLGQGLEFLIYFQGNSAPDKSGLPSDRFSAERTGGSVSTLTIQRTQQEDSAVYLCASSLGTSGGTDTQYFGPGTRLTVL.

About this clonotype itself: It may be a read error: a sequence one base away is much more abundant. The V gene is TRBV6-5, the J gene TRBJ1-1; 7 bases line up with TRBD1. The ends lost 11 bases at V and 7 bases at J; junction bases unmatched: 10. Germline V gene data show CDR1 as MNHEY and CDR2 as SVGAGI. The CDR3 covers 12 residues. CDR3 sequence: CARIRQGLEAFF. The DNA of the CDR3 is TGTGCCCGCATTAGACAGGGCCTTGAAGCTTTCTTT.

Many counts were recorded for this clonotype. CDR3 nucleotides: TGCAGTGCTAGAGGCCGACTAGCGGGATATCCAAATACGCAGTATTTT. Translated, it gives CSARGRLAGYPNTQYF. The genes are TRBV20-1 and TRBJ2-3, with 11 positions matching TRBD2. The CDR3 has 16 residues. CDR1 is DFQATT, CDR2 SNEGSKA, per germline (reference sequence). V gave up 1 base and J gave up 7 bases; unmatched junction bases: 10.

This clonotype was picked up many times. The chain is built from TRBV27 and TRBJ1-2, with TRBD1 as a possible D gene (6 bases). This CDR3 contains 17 residues. Germline V CDR1 and CDR2: MNHEY, SMNVEV (reference sequence). Trimming removed 5 bases from V and 5 bases from J, with 24 bases in between. CDR3: CASSGSSGARPIYGYTF. In nucleotides, the CDR3 is TGTGCCAGCAGTGGCAGCTCAGGGGCTAGACCGATTTATGGCTACACCTTC.

This rearrangement joins TRBV2 to TRBJ2-5; 10 positions match TRBD2. CDR1 and CDR2 from the germline V gene are SNHLY and FYNNEI. This CDR3 comprises 13 residues. The junction had 7 bases not matched to a gene; V was cut back by 11 bases and J by 4 bases. This CDR3 reads CAGRTSGRETQYF. The CDR3, as DNA: TGTGCCGGACGGACTAGCGGCCGAGAGACCCAGTACTTC.

This clonotype occurred many times. This chain joins TRBV7-2 and TRBJ2-1, with 9 bases matching TRBD2. V lost 2 bases, J lost 12 bases, and 20 bases stayed unmatched. The CDR3 is made up of 18 amino acids. CDR1 and CDR2 (germline): SGHTA, FQGNSA. The CDR3 region has the DNA TGTGCCAGCAGCTTACCTCCCGGTCGGCTAGCGGGGCCGTTGGTGCAGTTCTTC. Translating gives CASSLPPGRLAGPLVQFF.

This chain links TRBV2 with TRBJ2-5; 13 nucleotides line up with TRBD2. The CDR3 spans 14 residues. Germline V lookup: CDR1 SNHLY, CDR2 FYNNEI. Trimming took 7 bases from V and 4 from J; bases not matched to a gene: 3. CDR3 protein: CASKLAGGRETQYF. Written as DNA, the CDR3 is TGTGCCAGCAAACTAGCGGGGGGGCGAGAGACCCAGTACTTC.

This clonotype was detected only a few times. V is TRBV10-2 and J is TRBJ1-5; the D gene is possibly TRBD1 (6 bases). Germline V gene data show CDR1 as WSHSY and CDR2 as SAAADI. The CDR3 totals 14 residues. V dropped 8 bases and J dropped 6 bases, with 17 bases sitting between them. The CDR3 DNA reads TGCGCCAGCTGGAGGGGGGACAACTCTCAGCCCCAGCATTTT. It yields the protein CASWRGDNSQPQHF.

The genes are TRBV11-2 and TRBJ1-2, with D unclear. The germline gives CDR1 SGHAT, CDR2 FQNNGV. The CDR3 extends over 16 amino acids. V dropped 6 bases and J dropped 5 bases, with 22 bases sitting between them. CDR3 sequence: CASRMAGPTSKYGYTF. The CDR3 DNA follows: TGTGCCAGCAGGATGGCAGGCCCAACGTCGAAATATGGCTACACCTTC.

This clonotype has a count of ten or more. The chain couples TRBV20-1 to TRBJ2-7; maybe TRBD2 (6 bases). From germline, CDR1 is DFQATT and CDR2 SNEGSKA (reference sequence). V gave up 3 bases and J gave up 5 bases, with 20 bases separating them. The length of the CDR3 is 15 residues. The CDR3 bases are TGCAGTGCTAGGAATTTCTGGGGGGATCAGGACGAGCAGTACTTC. Protein product: CSARNFWGDQDEQYF.

The CDR3 DNA reads as TGCGCCAGCAGCTCGGGACAGGCATCTGGAAACACCATATATTTT. Translating it yields CASSSGQASGNTIYF. The genes are TRBV5-1 and TRBJ1-3; 8 nucleotides agree with TRBD1. The CDR3 consists of 15 residues. CDR1 SGHRS and CDR2 YFSETQ come from the germline V gene. The J segment lost 1 base and the V segment lost 3 bases, leaving 3 bases of the junction unmatched.

This clonotype was seen repeatedly, ten times or more. The chain links TRBV2 to TRBJ1-2; D is possibly TRBD1 (6 bases). The CDR3 has 11 amino acids. Trimming pared 8 bases from V and 10 bases from J, leaving 14 bases between. CDR1 and CDR2 from the germline V gene are SNHLY and FYNNEI. The CDR3 reads CASPGEGVYTF. In DNA, the CDR3 is TGTGCCAGCCCTGGCGAGGGGGTCTACACCTTC.